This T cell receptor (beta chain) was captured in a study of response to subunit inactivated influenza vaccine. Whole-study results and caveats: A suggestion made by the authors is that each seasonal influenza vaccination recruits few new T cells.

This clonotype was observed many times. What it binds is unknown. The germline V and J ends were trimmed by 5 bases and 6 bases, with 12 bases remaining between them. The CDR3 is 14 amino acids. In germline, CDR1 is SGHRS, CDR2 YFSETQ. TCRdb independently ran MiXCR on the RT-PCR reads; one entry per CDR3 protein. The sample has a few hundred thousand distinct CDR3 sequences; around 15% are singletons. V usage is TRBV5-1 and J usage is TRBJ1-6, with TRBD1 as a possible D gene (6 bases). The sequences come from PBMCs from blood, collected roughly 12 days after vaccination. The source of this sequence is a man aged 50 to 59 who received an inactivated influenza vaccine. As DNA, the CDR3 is TGCGCCAGCAGTTCGGACAGACCTAATTCACCCCTCCACTTT. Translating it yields CASSSDRPNSPLHF.